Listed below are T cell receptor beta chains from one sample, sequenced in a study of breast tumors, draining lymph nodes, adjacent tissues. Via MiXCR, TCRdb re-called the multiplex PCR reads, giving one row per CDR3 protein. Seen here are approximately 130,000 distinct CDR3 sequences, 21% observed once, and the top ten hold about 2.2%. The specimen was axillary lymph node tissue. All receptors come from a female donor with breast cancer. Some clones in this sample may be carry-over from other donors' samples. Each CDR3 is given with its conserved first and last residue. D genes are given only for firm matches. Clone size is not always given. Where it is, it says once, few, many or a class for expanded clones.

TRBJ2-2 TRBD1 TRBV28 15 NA TGTGCCAGCATTAGGACAGGGCCCTTAACCGGGGAGCTGTTTTTT CASIRTGPLTGELFF
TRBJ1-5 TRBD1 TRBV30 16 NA TGTGCCTGGAGTGAGGGTCAGGGGGTTGGCAATCAGCCCCAGCATTTT CAWSEGQGVGNQPQHF
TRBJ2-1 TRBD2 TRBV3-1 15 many TGTGCCAGCAGCCAAGAGTATTCGGGAGGGGATGAGCAGTTCTTC CASSQEYSGGDEQFF
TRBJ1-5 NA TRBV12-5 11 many TGTGCTAGTGGTTTGGATGAGCCCCAGCATTTT CASGLDEPQHF
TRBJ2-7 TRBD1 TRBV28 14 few TGTGCCAGCAGTCGGACAGGGGTTAACTACGAGCAGTACTTC CASSRTGVNYEQYF
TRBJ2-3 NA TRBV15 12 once TGTCTCACCAGCAGAGAAGAGGATACGCAGTATTTT CLTSREEDTQYF
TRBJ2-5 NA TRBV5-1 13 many TGCGCCAGCAGCTTGGAGGGGGGAGAGACCCAGTACTTC CASSLEGGETQYF
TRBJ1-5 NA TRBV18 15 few TGTGCCAGCTCCCTAGCCCGGGGCACCAATCAGCCCCAGCATTTT CASSLARGTNQPQHF
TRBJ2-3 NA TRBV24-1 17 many TGTGCCACCAGTGACCCCACCAGGGACATACGTTCAGATACGCAGTATTTT CATSDPTRDIRSDTQYF
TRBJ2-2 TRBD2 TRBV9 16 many TGTGCCAGCAGCGAAAAAGCGGGAGGTGTGGCCGGGGAGCTGTTTTTT CASSEKAGGVAGELFF
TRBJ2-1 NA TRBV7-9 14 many TGTGCCAGCAGCTCCGGAACTTGGGCCAATGAGCAGTTCTTC CASSSGTWANEQFF
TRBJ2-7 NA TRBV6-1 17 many TGTGCCAGCAGTGCAGGTGGGGCGCCAGGGGGGACCTCCGAGCAGTACTTC CASSAGGAPGGTSEQYF
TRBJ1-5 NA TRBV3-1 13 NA TGTGCCAGCAGCCAAAGCAGGGATCAGCCCCAGCATTTT CASSQSRDQPQHF
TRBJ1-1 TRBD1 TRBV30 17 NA TGTGCCTGGACTCGGGACAGGGGGCGCGGGGGCGGCACTGAAGCTTTCTTT CAWTRDRGRGGGTEAFF
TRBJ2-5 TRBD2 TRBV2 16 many TGTGCCAGCAGTGAAGATGGGACTAGCGGGAGGGAGACCCAGTACTTC CASSEDGTSGRETQYF
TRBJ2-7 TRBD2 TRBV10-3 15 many TGTGCCATCAGGAACGGGACTAGCGGCGGCCACGAGCAGTACTTC CAIRNGTSGGHEQYF
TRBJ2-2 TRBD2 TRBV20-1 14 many TGCAGTGCTTCGGGACTAGCGGGGACCGGGGAGCTGTTTTTT CSASGLAGTGELFF
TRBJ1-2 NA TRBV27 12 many TGTGCCAGCAGCTCACCCTTTGGTGGCTACACCTTC CASSSPFGGYTF
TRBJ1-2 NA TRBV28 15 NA TGTGCCACCTTATCATACACCGGGAAGTCCTATGGCTACACCTTC CATLSYTGKSYGYTF
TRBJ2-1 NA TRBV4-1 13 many TGCGCCAGCAGCCCCAGACAAAACAATGAGCAGTTCTTC CASSPRQNNEQFF
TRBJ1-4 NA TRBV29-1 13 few TGCAGCGGTCTGACTATGAAGGATGAAAAACTGTTTTTT CSGLTMKDEKLFF
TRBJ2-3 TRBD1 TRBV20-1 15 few TGCAGTGCTCAAGACAGGGGGCCGGCGGCAGATACGCAGTATTTT CSAQDRGPAADTQYF
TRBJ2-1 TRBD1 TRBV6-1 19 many TGTGCCAGCAGTGAAGCCCGCTTATGGGGGACAGGGTCGTCTAATGAGCAGTTCTTC CASSEARLWGTGSSNEQFF
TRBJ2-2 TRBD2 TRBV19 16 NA TGTGCCAGTAGTCCCGGGACTAGCGGGAGGACCGGGGAGCTGTTTTTT CASSPGTSGRTGELFF
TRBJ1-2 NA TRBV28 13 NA TGTGCCAGTGGGCTACCTTCAAACTATGGCTACACCTTC CASGLPSNYGYTF
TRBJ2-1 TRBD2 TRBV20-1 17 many TGCAGTGCTAGAGGCCTAGCGGGAGGGGACCCCTACAATGAGCAGTTCTTC CSARGLAGGDPYNEQFF
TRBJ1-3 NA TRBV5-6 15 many TGTGCCAGCAGCTTTCGAGGAACGGGCGGAAACACCATATATTTT CASSFRGTGGNTIYF
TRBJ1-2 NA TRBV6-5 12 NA TGTGCCAGCACGGCAGGCGTAATTGGCTACACCTTC CASTAGVIGYTF
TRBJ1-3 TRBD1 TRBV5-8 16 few TGTGCCAGCAGGCAGGGGGATTTAATCTCTGGAAACACCATATATTTT CASRQGDLISGNTIYF
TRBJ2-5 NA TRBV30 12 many TGTGCCTGGAGTAGCGCTGAAGAGACCCAGTACTTC CAWSSAEETQYF
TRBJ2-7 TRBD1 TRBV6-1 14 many TGTGCCAGCAGCCCCGGGACAGGGCGGGGCGAGCAGTACTTC CASSPGTGRGEQYF
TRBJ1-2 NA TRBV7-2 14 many TGTGCCAGCAGCCTAAGTGCGGTTAACTATGGCTACACCTTC CASSLSAVNYGYTF
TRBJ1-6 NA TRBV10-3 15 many TGTGCCATCAGTGATAACACGAAAGAAAATTCACCCCTCCACTTT CAISDNTKENSPLHF
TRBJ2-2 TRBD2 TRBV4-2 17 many TGTGCCAGCAGCCCCACAGGGAGCGGGAGCGGCACCGGGGAGCTGTTTTTT CASSPTGSGSGTGELFF
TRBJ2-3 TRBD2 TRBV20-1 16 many TGCAGTGCAAGAAGGGGACTAGCGGGAGGAGCAGATACGCAGTATTTT CSARRGLAGGADTQYF
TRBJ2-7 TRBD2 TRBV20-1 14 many TGCAGTGCCGAACCGGGACTAGCTCGTCGCGAGCAGTACTTC CSAEPGLARREQYF
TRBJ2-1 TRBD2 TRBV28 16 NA TGTGCCAGCAGTTACCGCCTTGGGACTAGCGGAAATGAGCAGTTCTTC CASSYRLGTSGNEQFF
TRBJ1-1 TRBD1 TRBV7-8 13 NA TGTGCCAGCGCGCCTTACAGGGGCACTGAAGCTTTCTTT CASAPYRGTEAFF
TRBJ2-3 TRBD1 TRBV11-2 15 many TGTGCCAGCTCCAGGACAGGTCAGGGCACAGATACGCAGTATTTT CASSRTGQGTDTQYF
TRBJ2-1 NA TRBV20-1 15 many TGCAGTGCCACACGGGCCGTGGGGTCCTACAATGAGCAGTTCTTC CSATRAVGSYNEQFF
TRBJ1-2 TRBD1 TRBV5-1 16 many TGCGCCAGCAGCTTGGGGGACAGCCCTCCTTCTGGAGGCTACACCTTC CASSLGDSPPSGGYTF
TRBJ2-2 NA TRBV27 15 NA TGTGCCAGCAGACTCGGGGCTGCGAACACCGGGGAGCTGTTTTTT CASRLGAANTGELFF
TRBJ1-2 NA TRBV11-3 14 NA TGTGCCAGCAGCTTAGCCCTACGGGGAGAGGGCTACACCTTC CASSLALRGEGYTF
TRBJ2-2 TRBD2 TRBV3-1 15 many TGTGCCAGCAGCCCGGGACTAGCGATCACCGGGGAGCTGTTTTTT CASSPGLAITGELFF
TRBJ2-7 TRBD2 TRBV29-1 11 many TGCAGCGTTGACGGGGGGACCGAGCAGTACTTC CSVDGGTEQYF
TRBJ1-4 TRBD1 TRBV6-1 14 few TGTGCCAGCAGCATACAGGGGGGGGTGGAAAAACTGTTTTTT CASSIQGGVEKLFF
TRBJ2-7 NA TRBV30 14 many TGTGCCTGGAGTTTTAAGTGGACGGCAACCGAGCAGTACTTC CAWSFKWTATEQYF
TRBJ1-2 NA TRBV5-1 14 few TGCGCCAGCAGCCCCGGGGGGGGCAGCTATGGCTACACCTTC CASSPGGGSYGYTF
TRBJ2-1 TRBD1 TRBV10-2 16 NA TGCGCCAGCAGTGCCGTCGGGACAGGGCAGAGGAATGAGCAGTTCTTC CASSAVGTGQRNEQFF